This note documents a single TCR beta chain sequence. What it recognizes is unknown. Germline trimming cut 2 bases from V and 4 bases from J; bases unmatched to any gene: 1. The germline V gene encodes CDR1 SGDLS and CDR2 YYNGEE. The CDR3 runs to 14 residues. The data stem from a study of beta chain features in type 1 diabetes. Study in general: The samples had about 110,000,000 sorted cells examined in all.

Study-level findings and limits: TCRB CDR3s from Type 1 diabetes patients were moderately but significantly shorter in all four CD4+ subsets. The similarity of naive, central memory and Treg TCRB repertoires appeared greater among patients than among healthy donors.

The sequenced template was cDNA made from the entire isolated RNA. Sequenced by immunoSEQ multiplex PCR; TCRdb stores in-frame clones only, minus some. The sample includes some 44,000 clones, about 66% of them seen just once. The J gene is TRBJ2-7, the V gene TRBV9; the match to TRBD2 covers 12 bases. The receptor was isolated from a woman younger than 30 with type 1 diabetes. Sequenced sample: Tregs from blood. The CDR3 loop is CASSVTSGSYEQYF. In nucleotides, the CDR3 is TGTGCCAGCAGCGTGACTAGCGGGAGTTACGAGCAGTACTTC.